A selection of T cell receptor beta chains follows, all from one sample in a study of T cell repertoires in aging, cancer and after chemotherapy. TCRdb redid the calling of the multiplex PCR reads with MiXCR, one entry per CDR3 protein. Among over 1,000 distinct CDR3 sequences, around 30% were seen once, and the ten largest hold approximately 35%. What was sequenced was blood. The receptors derive from a human donor with a solid tumor. The CDR3 runs from the conserved cysteine through the conserved F or W. A D gene is named only where the DNA matches it firmly. The listing skips clone size in some rows; elsewhere it reads once, few, many or a size class.

J gene,D gene,clone size,V gene,CDR3 DNA,CDR3 protein
TRBJ2-5,-,-,TRBV19,TGTGCCAGTAGTGGCCTAGGTAAGACCCAGTACTTC,CASSGLGKTQYF
TRBJ1-6,-,-,TRBV4-2,TGTGCCAGCAGCCCACAGGACAATAATTCACCCCTCCACTTT,CASSPQDNNSPLHF
TRBJ2-1,-,-,TRBV11-2,TGTGCCAGCAGCTTAGGGACCCGTCTAGGAGAGCAGTTCTTC,CASSLGTRLGEQFF
TRBJ2-7,-,large,TRBV6-5,TGTGCCAGCAAAAGGGGACGGAACTCCTACGAGCAGTACTTC,CASKRGRNSYEQYF
TRBJ2-6,-,-,TRBV20-1,TGCAGTTCACAGATTTCTGGGGCCAACGTCCTGACTTTC,CSSQISGANVLTF
TRBJ2-5,-,medium-sized,TRBV12-3/TRBV12-4,TGTGCCAGCAGTCCAAGGGGGACGGCGGGGACCCAGTACTTC,CASSPRGTAGTQYF
TRBJ1-1,-,-,TRBV10-3,TGTGCCACCAAAACCTGGACTGAAGCTTTCTTT,CATKTWTEAFF
TRBJ1-6,-,-,TRBV15,TGTGCCACCAGCATCAACAGGGAACTCTCCTATAATTCACCCCTCCACTTT,CATSINRELSYNSPLHF
TRBJ2-5,TRBD2,-,TRBV20-1,TGCAGTGCTAGTGCCGCCTTGGCGGGGGGGCCTATGGAGACCCAGTACTTC,CSASAALAGGPMETQYF
TRBJ2-2,-,large,TRBV6-5,TGTGCCAGCAGATACCCAACAGGGTCCGGGGAGCTGTTTTTT,CASRYPTGSGELFF
TRBJ2-2,-,few,TRBV5-5,TGTGCCAGCAGCTCCGGGACGCGAACGACCGGGGAGCTGTTTTTT,CASSSGTRTTGELFF
TRBJ2-6,-,medium-sized,TRBV7-6,TGTGCCAGCAGCCAGCCCGGAGCTGGGGCCAACGTCCTGACTTTC,CASSQPGAGANVLTF
TRBJ1-1,-,-,TRBV6-2/TRBV6-3,TGTGCCAGACGAGGGACAATCCTTGAAGCTTTCTTT,CARRGTILEAFF
TRBJ1-5,TRBD1,-,TRBV6-2/TRBV6-3,TGTGCCAGCAGAACTCCGGGACAGGGGTTCGGAAGCAATCAGCCCCAGCATTTT,CASRTPGQGFGSNQPQHF
TRBJ2-5,-,few,TRBV20-1,TGCAGTGCTAGAGATGGAGCGGATCAAGAGACCCAGTACTTC,CSARDGADQETQYF
TRBJ1-6,-,medium-sized,TRBV19,TGTGCCAGTAGTGTAGGGGGTCGGTCACCCCTCCACTTT,CASSVGGRSPLHF
TRBJ1-4,-,-,TRBV5-6,TGTGCCAGCAGCGGGCCAACTAATGAAAAACTGTTTTTT,CASSGPTNEKLFF
TRBJ1-2,-,-,TRBV27,TGTGCCAGCAGCCAGGGCCAAGGCTACACCTTC,CASSQGQGYTF
TRBJ2-3,-,large,TRBV29-1,TGCAGCGTGCCCGTAGTGGGAGTACACACAGATACGCAGTATTTT,CSVPVVGVHTDTQYF
TRBJ2-3,TRBD2,medium-sized,TRBV6-1,TGTGCCAGCAGTGCCGCCGGAGGTAGCGGGGGGGCGCGGGATACGCAGTATTTT,CASSAAGGSGGARDTQYF
TRBJ2-5,TRBD2,few,TRBV5-1,TGCGCCAGCAGCCGCGGGGGAGGACGAGAGACCCAGTACTTC,CASSRGGGRETQYF
TRBJ1-1,TRBD1,-,TRBV11-2,TGTGCCAGCAGCCTCACAGGGGGCACTGAAGCTTTCTTT,CASSLTGGTEAFF
TRBJ2-2,TRBD2,-,TRBV7-3,TGTGCCAGCAGCTTAGTCCCTAGCGGGAGAGGCACCGGGGAGCTGTTTTTT,CASSLVPSGRGTGELFF
TRBJ1-2,-,-,TRBV5-6,TGTGCCAGTAGTATGACTCCTGTTAACTATGGCTACACCTTC,CASSMTPVNYGYTF
TRBJ1-1,-,medium-sized,TRBV6-5,TGTGCCAGCAGAAGACAGGTCTACACTGAAGCTTTCTTT,CASRRQVYTEAFF
TRBJ2-6,-,medium-sized,TRBV12-3/TRBV12-4,TGTGCCAGCAGGGGGGACTCCTACTCTGGGGCCAACGTCCTGACTTTC,CASRGDSYSGANVLTF
TRBJ2-3,TRBD2,-,TRBV10-3,TGTGCCATCAGTGAGCCCGGGGGGGGAGCGTGTGAGGCAGATACGCAGTATTTT,CAISEPGGGACEADTQYF
TRBJ1-5,-,-,TRBV20-1,TGCAGTGCTAGAGATGAGGGGGACCCGAACCCCCAGCATTTT,CSARDEGDPNPQHF
TRBJ2-3,-,-,TRBV19,TGTGCCAGTAGTGAGGGGGTCGCAGATACGCAGTATTTT,CASSEGVADTQYF
TRBJ1-5,TRBD1,-,TRBV7-2,TGTGCCAGCAGCTTAGCCTGGACAGGGTTTGAGAAGGAGCCCCAGCATTTT,CASSLAWTGFEKEPQHF
TRBJ1-1,-,-,TRBV20-1,TGCAGTGCTAAAATTGGCTGGGCCAGGGCCGTGAACACTGAAGCTTTCTTT,CSAKIGWARAVNTEAFF
TRBJ2-1,TRBD2,few,TRBV27,TGTGCCAGCAGAGGACTAGCGGGGGGACCCCGACTCTACAATGAGCAGTTCTTC,CASRGLAGGPRLYNEQFF
TRBJ2-1,-,once,TRBV5-6,TGTGCCAGCAGTATGAGGATTGGAGAGGGATATGAGCAGTTCTTC,CASSMRIGEGYEQFF
TRBJ2-3,-,-,TRBV5-6,TGTGCCAGCAGCTTGGACTTATCTAGCACAGATACGCAGTATTTT,CASSLDLSSTDTQYF
TRBJ1-3,TRBD1,large,TRBV6-5,TGTGCCACCCGACAGGGTGGTGGAAACACCATATATTTT,CATRQGGGNTIYF
TRBJ1-2,-,-,TRBV10-3,TGTGCCATCAGTGAGTACGGAGCACTTAACTATGGCTACACCTTC,CAISEYGALNYGYTF
TRBJ2-5,-,-,TRBV7-2,TGTGCCAGCAGCTTACCCCCTCGGGGTGAGACCCAGTACTTC,CASSLPPRGETQYF
TRBJ2-1,-,few,TRBV19,TGTGCCAGTAGCCCCCGTGCGATCCCAAGATCCTACAATGAGCAGTTCTTC,CASSPRAIPRSYNEQFF
TRBJ1-1,-,-,TRBV12-3/TRBV12-4,TGTGCCAGCAGCCCGGGACCCGAGAACACTGAAGCTTTCTTT,CASSPGPENTEAFF
TRBJ2-5,-,large,TRBV29-1,TGCAGCGTTGTCAGGCTGGGGGAGACCCAGTACTTC,CSVVRLGETQYF
TRBJ2-7,-,few,TRBV27,TGTGCCAGCAGTCCCCGCACTCCCCCGGGTGGGGAGCAGTACTTC,CASSPRTPPGGEQYF